This T cell receptor (beta chain) was captured in a study of blood T cell repertoires in COVID-19. Study details: The United States, Italy and Spain supplied acute and convalescent COVID-19 samples. T cells, B-cell-depleted T cells, or PBMCs provided the cDNA or gDNA that served as material.

Germline loops: CDR1 LGHDT, CDR2 YNNKEL (reference sequence). This CDR3 has 15 amino acids. J was trimmed by 2 bases and V by 4 bases; bases with no gene match: 6. Authors' data handling: Amplification of reference gene primers was used by the study to estimate nucleated cell counts. Clones were read by immunoSEQ multiplex PCR, and TCRdb kept only the in-frame ones, dropping some. The DNA gave D and trimming, while V, J and clone size come from that table. The sample shows 150,000 to 200,000 clones, 89% of them seen only once. This clonotype was sampled from a man between 18 and 35 years old who had recovered from COVID-19. The sequencing input was peripheral blood. The chain is built from TRBV3-1 (or the pseudogene TRBV3-2) and TRBJ2-3; 7 bases fit TRBD2. The CDR3 sequence is CASSRASGLTDTQYF. CDR3 DNA: TGTGCCAGCAGCCGAGCTAGCGGTCTCACAGATACGCAGTATTTT.